The 19 T cell receptor beta chains below all came from one sample that was sequenced in a study of control samples from healthy donors and cancer patients. The table came from immunoSEQ multiplex PCR; TCRdb's copy has only in-frame clones and leaves some out. The sample holds 150,000 to 200,000 clones, around nine tenths seen once. Specimen: blood. The receptors derive from a woman aged 25-40 years in good health.

This rearrangement joins TRBV15 to TRBJ2-4; 10 bases fit TRBD1. This CDR3 region has 17 residues. The ends lost 3 bases at V and 1 base at J; junction bases unmatched: 6. CDR1 is LNHNV, CDR2 YYDKDF, per germline (reference sequence). The CDR3 region is CATSSTGTGDAKNIQYF. For the CDR3, the DNA is TGTGCCACCAGCAGTACCGGGACAGGGGATGCCAAAAACATTCAGTACTTC.

This clone was recorded once. The chain joins TRBV23-1 to TRBJ1-4; D possibly corresponds to TRBD1 (5 bases). TRBV23-1 is labeled an ORF, and its function is uncertain. Trimming pared 8 bases from V and 6 bases from J, leaving 13 bases between. The CDR3 spans 13 residues. CDR3 protein: CASLQGGDEKLFF. The CDR3 bases are TGCGCCAGCCTCCAGGGAGGGGATGAAAAACTGTTTTTT.

V gene TRBV11-2 combines with J gene TRBJ1-6, with D tentatively TRBD1 (5 bases). V lost 5 bases and J lost 7, with 15 bases in between. CDR3 length: 15 residues. CDR1 and CDR2 from the germline V gene are SGHAT and FQNNGV. The CDR3 is CASSPQPSGNSPLHF. The CDR3 nucleotides read TGTGCCAGCAGCCCCCAGCCGTCAGGGAATTCACCCCTCCACTTT.

This chain links TRBV7-2 with TRBJ1-6; TRBD1 matches 7 bases. This CDR3 has 14 residues. From germline, CDR1 is SGHTA and CDR2 FQGNSA. V shed 5 bases, J shed 5 bases, and the junction held 3 bases outside the gene matches. CDR3: CASSPGQDNSPLHF. The CDR3 nucleotides read TGTGCCAGCAGCCCCGGACAGGATAATTCACCCCTCCACTTT.

V usage is TRBV13 and J usage is TRBJ2-2; the D is unclear. With 0 bases removed from V and 9 bases from J, the gap between germline ends came to 14 bases. CDR3 length: 15 amino acids. The germline CDR1 and CDR2 sequences are PRHDT and FYEKMQ (reference sequence). This CDR3 is CASSLGLAAEWELFF. CDR3 nucleotides: TGTGCCAGCAGCTTAGGCCTCGCGGCGGAGTGGGAGCTGTTTTTT.

V usage is TRBV24-1 and J usage is TRBJ2-5; D remains unclear. This CDR3 has 13 amino acids. Between the trimmed V and J ends, which lost 6 bases and 1 base, there was a span of 8 bases. Germline values: CDR1 KGHDR, CDR2 SFDVKD. CDR3 residues: CATSSGSQETQYF. The CDR3 bases are TGTGCCACCAGTTCGGGCAGCCAAGAGACCCAGTACTTC.

The DNA for the CDR3 is TGTGCCAGCAGTGACTCCTGGGGCGTGGGGGAGACCCAGTACTTC. This encodes CASSDSWGVGETQYF. This chain connects TRBV6-4 to TRBJ2-5; a weak D match, TRBD1 (5 bases). Trimming left V 0 bases short and J 5 bases short, with 13 bases between. Per the germline V gene, CDR1 is MRHNA and CDR2 is SNTAGT. The CDR3 runs to 15 residues.

V and J are TRBV15 and TRBJ2-1; either TRBD1 or TRBD2 may supply D (5 bases each). This CDR3 is built from 15 residues. Germline V lookup: CDR1 LNHNV, CDR2 YYDKDF (reference sequence). V lost 5 bases and J 6 bases, leaving 17 bases between the germline ends. Here the CDR3 DNA reads TGTGCCACCAGCGCCCGGGACCACCTTTCCAATGAGCAGTTCTTC. Protein: CATSARDHLSNEQFF.

The V call is TRBV5-4, the J call TRBJ2-5, with D perhaps matching TRBD2 (6 bases). This CDR3 region has 13 residues. CDR1 SGHNT and CDR2 YYREEE come from the germline V gene (reference sequence). With 4 bases removed from V and 3 bases from J, the gap between germline ends came to 10 bases. The CDR3 spells CASSRWGEETQYF. For the CDR3, the DNA is TGTGCCAGCAGCCGGTGGGGGGAAGAGACCCAGTACTTC.

V gene TRBV6-5 combines with J gene TRBJ2-7; 8 bases map to TRBD2. The CDR3 is 15 residues long. V dropped 0 bases and J dropped 4; count of bases not matched to a gene: 5. Germline-derived CDR1 and CDR2 are MNHEY and SVGAGI. The CDR3 loop is CASSYSKVAGYEQYF. Here the CDR3 DNA reads TGTGCCAGCAGTTACTCGAAGGTAGCGGGATACGAGCAGTACTTC.

The chain couples TRBV12-3 or TRBV12-4 to TRBJ1-2, with D hard to call. V was trimmed by 3 bases and J by 6 bases, leaving 8 bases between them. The CDR3 sequence is 12 residues long. The chain's CDR3 is CASSLDGHGYTF. The DNA of the CDR3 is TGTGCCAGCAGTTTGGACGGGCATGGCTACACCTTC.

The chain joins TRBV24-1 to TRBJ1-2, with 7 bases fitting TRBD1. The V gene end was trimmed by 2 bases and the J gene end by 2 bases; junction bases not matched to a gene: 4. In germline, CDR1 is KGHDR, CDR2 SFDVKD. The CDR3 extends over 15 amino acids. This CDR3 is CATSDSDRTNYGYTF. The CDR3 bases are TGTGCCACCAGTGATTCGGACAGGACAAACTATGGCTACACCTTC.

This chain joins TRBV10-1 and TRBJ2-7; a weak D match, TRBD1 (6 bases). V was shortened by 3 bases and J by 6 bases, with 9 bases between the two germline ends. The CDR3 totals 12 residues. Per germline, CDR1 WNHNN and CDR2 SYGVQD (reference sequence). CDR3 residues: CASSDSRGEQYV. The CDR3 nucleotides read TGCGCCAGCAGTGACTCCAGGGGCGAGCAGTACGTC.

The V gene is TRBV5-1, the J gene TRBJ2-6; D gene unclear. Germline assignment: CDR1 SGHRS and CDR2 YFSETQ. CDR3 length equals 15 residues. V was clipped by 0 bases and J by 4 bases, with 8 bases between them. CDR3 nucleotide sequence: TGCGCCAGCAGCTTGGTCGGTCTCGGGGCCAACGTCCTGACTTTC. Translating gives CASSLVGLGANVLTF.

The J gene is TRBJ1-2, the V gene TRBV7-2; D call uncertain. Trimming left V 6 bases short and J 0 bases short, with 14 bases between. The CDR3 is 15 amino acids. Germline loops: CDR1 SGHTA, CDR2 FQGNSA. CDR3 sequence reads: CASSPRGGANYGYTF. CDR3 nucleotides: TGTGCCAGCAGTCCCCGGGGAGGAGCTAACTATGGCTACACCTTC.

V usage is TRBV6-4 and J usage is TRBJ1-2; D remains unclear. Trimming took off 0 bases at V and 4 bases at J, with 9 bases between the two ends. The CDR3 length is 14 residues. Germline V gives CDR1 MRHNA, CDR2 SNTAGT. In DNA form, the CDR3 reads TGTGCCAGCAGTGACTCAAACAGAGGCTATGGCTACACCTTC. It is translated as CASSDSNRGYGYTF.

This chain uses TRBV6-5 with TRBJ1-2, with D maybe TRBD1 (6 bases). The CDR3 spans 13 residues. The V and J ends lost 8 bases and 0 bases respectively, with 10 bases between them. Germline V gene lookup returns CDR1 MNHEY and CDR2 SVGAGI. The CDR3 region is CASGRGPNYGYTF. CDR3 in DNA: TGTGCCAGCGGGCGGGGGCCTAACTATGGCTACACCTTC.

This chain joins TRBV7-9 and TRBJ2-1; TRBD1 is a possible D gene (6 bases). V was clipped by 3 bases and J by 2 bases, with 11 bases between them. Germline CDR1 is SEHNR and CDR2 is FQNEAQ (reference sequence). This CDR3 has 15 amino acids. CDR3 region: CASSFLGQTYNEQFF. CDR3 bases: TGTGCCAGCAGCTTCCTCGGACAGACCTACAATGAGCAGTTCTTC.

The chain combines TRBV5-4 with TRBJ1-4, with D tentatively TRBD1 (5 bases). The V end lost 3 bases, the J end lost 8 bases, and 14 bases lay between the germline ends. CDR3 size: 14 residues. Germline lookup yields CDR1 SGHNT and CDR2 YYREEE (reference sequence). The CDR3 protein is CASSSGREDEKLFF. The CDR3 DNA reads TGTGCCAGCAGCTCCGGCAGGGAAGACGAAAAACTGTTTTTT. The complete variable domain, with remaining parts taken from reference TRBV5-4 and TRBJ1-4, reads ETGVTQSPTHLIKTRGQQVTLRCSSQSGHNTVSWYQQALGQGPQFIFQYYREEENGRGNFPPRFSGLQFPNYSSELNVNALELDDSALYLCASSSGREDEKLFFGSGTQLSVL.